Following are 17 T cell receptor beta chains from one sample sequenced in a study of T cell responses to AZD1222 COVID-19 vaccine. TCRdb's copy holds only in-frame clones and misses some; the assay was immunoSEQ multiplex PCR. The table lists roughly 140,000 clones, 75% to 90% of them singletons. Material: peripheral blood, obtained on day 0 of AZD1222 vaccination. Receptors were obtained from an adult in good health.

V gene TRBV28 combines with J gene TRBJ2-2; D gene ambiguous. The CDR3 runs 14 residues. Germline CDR1 is MDHEN and CDR2 is SYDVKM. Trimming removed 4 bases from V and 4 bases from J, with 10 bases in between. As DNA, the CDR3 is TGTGCCAGCAGTTATGGGGTTGTCACCGGGGAGCTGTTTTTT. Translated: CASSYGVVTGELFF.

A single count supports this clone. The chain joins TRBV29-1 to TRBJ1-2, with TRBD1 identical over 9 bases. The V gene end was trimmed by 8 bases and the J gene end by 6 bases; junction bases not matched to a gene: 13. This CDR3 has 14 residues. CDR1 and CDR2 (germline): SQVTM, ANQGSEA. CDR3: CSTSTTGGRDGYTF. The DNA for the CDR3 is TGCAGCACATCCACCACAGGGGGCCGGGATGGCTACACCTTC.

The CDR3 protein is CSVGHNEQFF. The CDR3 coding sequence is TGCAGCGTTGGGCACAATGAGCAGTTCTTC. This chain links TRBV29-1 with TRBJ2-1, with D unresolved. CDR1 and CDR2 from the germline V gene are SQVTM and ANQGSEA. The V end was cut by 4 bases, the J end by 5 bases, with 3 bases between. This CDR3 contains 10 residues.

The sample holds a few counts of this clone. The V gene is TRBV5-1, the J gene TRBJ1-6; D remains unclear. CDR1 and CDR2 from the germline V gene are SGHRS and YFSETQ. Trimming removed 0 bases from V and 10 bases from J, with 8 bases in between. This CDR3 comprises 13 residues. As DNA, the CDR3 is TGCGCCAGCAGCTTGGTGGAAGGGTCACCCCTCCACTTT. This sequence encodes CASSLVEGSPLHF.

The chain carries TRBV28 and TRBJ2-5; possible D gene TRBD2, 7 bases. Germline assignment: CDR1 MDHEN and CDR2 SYDVKM. Deletions cut 5 bases from V and 3 bases from J, with 16 bases between. CDR3 size: 15 residues. Here the CDR3 DNA reads TGTGCCAGCAGTGCCCTGGGGGGGCGGGAAGAGACCCAGTACTTC. Its protein product is CASSALGGREETQYF.

This clone was counted once. The chain carries TRBV29-1 and TRBJ1-1, with TRBD1 identical over 8 bases. CDR1 and CDR2 from the germline V gene are SQVTM and ANQGSEA. The CDR3 is 14 residues long. Losses at the gene ends were 3 bases for V and 8 bases for J; bases not matched to a gene: 11. CDR3 coding DNA: TGCAGCGTTGATCTATCTGGACAGGGACGGGAAGCTTTCTTT. Its translation: CSVDLSGQGREAFF.

The gene calls are TRBV19 and TRBJ2-1, with 11 nucleotides matching TRBD2. V trimming: 4 bases; J trimming: 0 bases; junction bases outside the gene matches: 8. Germline V gene sequence: CDR1 LNHDA, CDR2 SQIVND (reference sequence). The length of the CDR3 is 18 residues. For the CDR3, the DNA is TGTGCCAGTAGTACTAGCGGGGGGAGACACAGCTCCTACAATGAGCAGTTCTTC. It codes for CASSTSGGRHSSYNEQFF. The whole variable domain, remainder taken from reference TRBV19 and TRBJ2-1, is DGGITQSPKYLFRKEGQNVTLSCEQNLNHDAMYWYRQDPGQGLRLIYYSQIVNDFQKGDIAEGYSVSREKKESFPLTVTSAQKNPTAFYLCASSTSGGRHSSYNEQFFGPGTRLTVL.

The chain carries TRBV5-1 and TRBJ2-7, with TRBD1 matching over 7 bases. This CDR3 is 12 amino acids long. In germline, CDR1 is SGHRS, CDR2 YFSETQ. V was pared by 3 bases and J by 4 bases, with 1 base of the junction left unmatched. The DNA for the CDR3 is TGCGCCAGCAGCTCGACAGGGTACGAGCAGTACTTC. It translates to CASSSTGYEQYF.

The chain recombines TRBV5-4 with TRBJ1-1; no clear D gene. Per germline, CDR1 SGHNT and CDR2 YYREEE (reference sequence). The ends were cut back, 0 bases at V and 10 bases at J, with 22 bases in the middle. CDR3 length: 16 amino acids. The CDR3 nucleotides are TGTGCCAGCAGCTTGGGTTCGAAGTACAGAACTCTGCGAGCTTTCTTT. Translating gives CASSLGSKYRTLRAFF.

The chain combines TRBV27 with TRBJ1-1; 9 positions agree with TRBD1. J lost 4 bases, V lost 4 bases, and 7 bases had no gene match. CDR1 and CDR2 (germline): MNHEY, SMNVEV (reference sequence). The CDR3 is 15 amino acids. For the CDR3, the DNA is TGTGCCAGCAGTTATCTAACAGGGGGCATCACTGAAGCTTTCTTT. Translating it yields CASSYLTGGITEAFF.

This chain joins TRBV28 and TRBJ1-5; tentatively, D is TRBD1 (5 bases). V lost 3 bases to trimming and J lost 9 bases, with 12 bases between them. The germline gives CDR1 MDHEN, CDR2 SYDVKM. This CDR3 is 13 amino acids long. CDR3 sequence reads: CASSFGHTGPQHF. In nucleotides, the CDR3 is TGTGCCAGCAGTTTTGGACATACCGGGCCCCAGCATTTT.

The chain has TRBV7-8 and TRBJ1-6; TRBD1 might be the D (6 bases). V was shortened by 5 bases and J by 3 bases, with 14 bases between the two germline ends. Germline V gene data show CDR1 as SGHVS and CDR2 as FQNEAQ. The CDR3 is made up of 16 amino acids. The CDR3 DNA sequence: TGTGCCAGCAGCCACCGGGAGGACAGCTATAATTCACCCCTCCACTTT. Translated, it gives CASSHREDSYNSPLHF. Full variable domain (rest looked up from reference TRBV7-8 and TRBJ1-6): GAGVSQSPRYKVAKRGQDVALRCDPISGHVSLFWYQQALGQGPEFLTYFQNEAQLDKSGLPSDRFFAERPEGSVSTLKIQRTQQEDSAVYLCASSHREDSYNSPLHFGNGTRLTVT.

The chain has TRBV6-5 and TRBJ2-1; maybe TRBD2 (5 bases). This CDR3 region has 15 residues. V was clipped by 0 bases and J by 2 bases, with 8 bases between them. The germline V gene encodes CDR1 MNHEY and CDR2 SVGAGI. Written as DNA, the CDR3 is TGTGCCAGCAGTTACTCCGCCGGGGCCTACAATGAGCAGTTCTTC. Translation: CASSYSAGAYNEQFF.

The chain is built from TRBV6-5 and TRBJ2-1, with 8 positions matching TRBD1. The CDR3 length is 15 residues. Per germline, CDR1 MNHEY and CDR2 SVGAGI. V lost 0 bases, J lost 3 bases, and 1 base stayed unmatched. The CDR3 spells CASSYSGQVYNEQFF. Written as DNA, the CDR3 is TGTGCCAGCAGTTACTCGGGACAGGTCTACAATGAGCAGTTCTTC.

This clone was recorded once. J is TRBJ2-1 and V is TRBV19, with a possible D match to TRBD2 (6 bases). This CDR3 spans 16 amino acids. The germline gives CDR1 LNHDA, CDR2 SQIVND (reference sequence). Trimming removed 0 bases at V and 2 bases at J, with 11 bases between. CDR3 sequence: CASSIDWRVPYNEQFF. In DNA, the CDR3 is TGTGCCAGTAGTATAGATTGGAGGGTACCCTACAATGAGCAGTTCTTC.

The CDR3 DNA follows: TGCGCCAGCAGCTCCCCTCGGGGTTCGGGAGATACGCAGTATTTT. It is translated as CASSSPRGSGDTQYF. The chain carries TRBV5-1 and TRBJ2-3, with a possible D match to TRBD2 (5 bases). Trimming pared 3 bases from V and 5 bases from J, leaving 16 bases between. Germline V lookup: CDR1 SGHRS, CDR2 YFSETQ. CDR3 length equals 15 residues.

The J gene is TRBJ2-5, the V gene TRBV19; D remains unclear. V was pared by 3 bases and J by 0 bases, with 8 bases between. CDR1 is LNHDA, CDR2 SQIVND, per germline (reference sequence). The CDR3 runs to 14 residues. The DNA for the CDR3 is TGTGCCAGTAGTATGTTTGCTAACCAAGAGACCCAGTACTTC. Translating it yields CASSMFANQETQYF.